This paragraph reports one T cell receptor (beta chain). Its antigen is as yet unknown. The CDR3 has 15 amino acids. The germline CDR1 and CDR2 sequences are LNHDA and SQIVND (reference sequence). The J segment lost 4 bases and the V segment lost 6 bases, leaving 6 bases of the junction unmatched. These data come from a study of T cell repertoires in cytomegalovirus infection. One entry per CDR3 protein results from TCRdb running MiXCR on the reads. Altogether 650,000 to 850,000 distinct CDR3 sequences are present, 25% to 30% being singletons, with the ten largest covering around 13%. The V call is TRBV19, the J call TRBJ1-1; the match to TRBD1 covers 12 bases. The specimen was cultured CD8+ T cells from PBMCs, collected from culture after CMV antigen stimulation. This sequence was found in a human donor in good health (CMV status not recorded). Some clones in this sample may be carry-over from other donors' samples. The CDR3 bases are TGTGCCAGTAGCCCGGGACAGGGGGCGATCACTGAAGCTTTCTTT. It yields the protein CASSPGQGAITEAFF.